The sequence of this T cell receptor beta chain was determined in a study of T cell clones after liver transplantation. On the study more broadly: Post-transplant blood was tracked for graft-donor-reactive T cell clones identified in a pre-transplant mixed lymphocyte reaction. Without induction therapy, subjects received standard immunosuppression until 12-24 months post-transplant. Samples came pre-transplant, pre-randomization before withdrawal, and post-randomization after withdrawal ended.

Germline V gives CDR1 LNHDA, CDR2 SQIVND (reference sequence). CDR3 length: 14 residues. TCRdb's copy holds only in-frame clones and misses some; the assay was immunoSEQ multiplex PCR. The sample holds roughly 97,000 clones; around 83% are singletons and the top ten take 0.99%. This receptor was obtained from a human donor who received a liver transplant. Material: CD4+ T cells from blood, obtained before liver transplant. V is TRBV19 and J is TRBJ1-3; TRBD1 is a possible D gene (5 bases). CDR3: CTSSRGSSGNTIYF. CDR3 DNA: TGTACCTCTTCTCGGGGGAGCTCTGGAAACACCATATATTTT.